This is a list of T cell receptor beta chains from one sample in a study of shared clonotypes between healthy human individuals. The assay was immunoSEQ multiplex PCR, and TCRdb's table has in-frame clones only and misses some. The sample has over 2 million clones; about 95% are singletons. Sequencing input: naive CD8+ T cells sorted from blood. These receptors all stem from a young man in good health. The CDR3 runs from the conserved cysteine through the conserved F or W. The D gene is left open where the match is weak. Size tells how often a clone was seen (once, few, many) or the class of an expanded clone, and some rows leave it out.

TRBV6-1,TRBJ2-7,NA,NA,CASQPGPHSYEQYF,TGTGCCAGCCAACCGGGTCCGCACTCCTACGAGCAGTACTTC
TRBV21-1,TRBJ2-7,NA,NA,CASSKEGRPIAGGPDEQYF,TGTGCCAGCAGCAAAGAAGGGCGCCCAATAGCGGGAGGGCCCGACGAGCAGTACTTC
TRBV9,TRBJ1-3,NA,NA,CASSAEGGGGAGNTIYF,TGTGCCAGCAGCGCCGAGGGCGGGGGGGGAGCTGGAAACACCATATATTTT
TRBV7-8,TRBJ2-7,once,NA,CASSLPGRTYEQYF,TGTGCCAGCAGCTTGCCGGGACGGACCTACGAGCAGTACTTC
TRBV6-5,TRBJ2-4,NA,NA,CASSSPGKTKNIQYF,TGTGCCAGCAGTTCTCCCGGGAAAACCAAAAACATTCAGTACTTC
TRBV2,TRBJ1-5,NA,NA,CASSETGASNQPQHF,TGTGCCAGCAGTGAAACCGGGGCTAGCAATCAGCCCCAGCATTTT
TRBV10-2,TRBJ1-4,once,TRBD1,CASIQGARTNEKLFF,TGCGCCAGCATTCAGGGGGCGCGGACTAATGAAAAACTGTTTTTT
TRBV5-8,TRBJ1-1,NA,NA,CASSLEGLDMNTEAFF,TGTGCCAGCAGCTTGGAGGGGCTCGACATGAACACTGAAGCTTTCTTT
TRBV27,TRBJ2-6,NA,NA,CASSYLGVSGANVLTF,TGTGCCAGCAGTTACTTAGGGGTCTCTGGGGCCAACGTCCTGACTTTC
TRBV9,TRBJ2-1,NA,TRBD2,CASSVAGGPGEQFF,TGTGCCAGCAGCGTAGCGGGAGGGCCGGGTGAGCAGTTCTTC
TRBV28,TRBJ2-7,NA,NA,CASSPQFWGTYEQYF,TGTGCCAGCAGTCCGCAGTTTTGGGGAACCTACGAGCAGTACTTC
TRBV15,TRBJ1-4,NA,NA,CATSDGESEKLFF,TGTGCCACCAGTGATGGGGAGAGTGAAAAACTGTTTTTT
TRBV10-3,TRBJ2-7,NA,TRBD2,CAISEYRGEGKDEQYF,TGTGCCATCAGTGAGTATCGGGGGGAAGGTAAAGACGAGCAGTACTTC
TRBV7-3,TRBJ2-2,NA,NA,CASSSIMNTGELFF,TGTGCCAGCAGCTCTATCATGAACACCGGGGAGCTGTTTTTT
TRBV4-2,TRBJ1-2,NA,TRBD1,CASSETGGASYGYTF,TGTGCCAGCAGCGAGACAGGGGGCGCTTCCTATGGCTACACCTTC
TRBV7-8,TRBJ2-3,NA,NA,CASSLEFTDTQYF,TGTGCCAGCAGCTTAGAATTCACAGATACGCAGTATTTT
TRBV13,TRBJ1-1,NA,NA,CASSPLGPGTEAFF,TGTGCCAGCAGCCCCCTGGGGCCGGGGACTGAAGCTTTCTTT
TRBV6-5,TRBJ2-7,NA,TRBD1,CASSYSGTDYEQYF,TGTGCCAGCAGTTATTCCGGGACAGACTACGAGCAGTACTTC
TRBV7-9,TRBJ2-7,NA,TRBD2,CASSFPASGSYEQYF,TGTGCCAGCAGCTTTCCGGCTAGCGGCTCCTACGAGCAGTACTTC
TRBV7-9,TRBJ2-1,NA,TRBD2,CASSLGGGTDEQFF,TGTGCCAGCAGCTTAGGGGGAGGGACGGATGAGCAGTTCTTC
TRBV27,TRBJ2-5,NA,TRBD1,CASKVIGGRETQYF,TGTGCCAGCAAGGTTATAGGGGGCAGGGAGACCCAGTACTTC
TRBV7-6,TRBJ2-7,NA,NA,CASSAHRDSSYEQYF,TGTGCCAGCAGCGCGCACAGGGATAGCTCCTACGAGCAGTACTTC
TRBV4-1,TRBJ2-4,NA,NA,CASKGDIKNIQYF,TGCGCCAGCAAGGGGGACATTAAAAACATTCAGTACTTC
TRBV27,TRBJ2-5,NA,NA,CASTKAEQRLQETQYF,TGTGCCAGCACCAAAGCCGAGCAGCGGCTCCAAGAGACCCAGTACTTC
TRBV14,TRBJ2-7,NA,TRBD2,CASSPRIAGAYEQYF,TGTGCCAGCAGCCCCCGAATAGCGGGTGCCTACGAGCAGTACTTC
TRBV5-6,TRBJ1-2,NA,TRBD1,CASSLAGTGGPFYGYTF,TGTGCCAGCAGCTTGGCCGGGACAGGGGGGCCCTTCTATGGCTACACCTTC
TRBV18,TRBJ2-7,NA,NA,CASSPGAGDMYEQYF,TGTGCCAGCTCACCTGGGGCAGGGGACATGTACGAGCAGTACTTC
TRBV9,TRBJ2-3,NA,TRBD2,CASSVGTSGSWDTQYF,TGTGCCAGCAGCGTCGGGACTAGCGGGAGCTGGGATACGCAGTATTTT
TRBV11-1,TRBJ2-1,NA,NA,CASSLASRGYSSYNEQFF,TGTGCCAGCAGCTTAGCCTCTCGTGGGTACAGCTCCTACAATGAGCAGTTCTTC
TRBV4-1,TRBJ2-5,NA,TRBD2,CASSPSGGRGETQYF,TGCGCCAGCAGCCCTAGCGGGGGCCGGGGAGAGACCCAGTACTTC
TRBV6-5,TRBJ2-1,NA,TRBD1,CASSPGTVYNEQFF,TGTGCCAGCAGCCCCGGGACAGTCTACAATGAGCAGTTCTTC